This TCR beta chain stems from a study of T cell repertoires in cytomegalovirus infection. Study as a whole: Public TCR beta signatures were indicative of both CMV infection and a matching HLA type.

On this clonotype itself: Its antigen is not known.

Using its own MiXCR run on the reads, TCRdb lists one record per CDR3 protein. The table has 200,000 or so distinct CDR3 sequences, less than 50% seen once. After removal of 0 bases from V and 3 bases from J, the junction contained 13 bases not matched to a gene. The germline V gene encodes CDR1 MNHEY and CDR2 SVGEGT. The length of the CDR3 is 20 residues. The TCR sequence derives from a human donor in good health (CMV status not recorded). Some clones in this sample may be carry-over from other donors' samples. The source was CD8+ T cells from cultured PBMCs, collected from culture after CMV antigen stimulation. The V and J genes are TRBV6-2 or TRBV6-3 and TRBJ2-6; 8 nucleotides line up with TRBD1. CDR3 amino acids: CASSYSISGGDFGGANVLTF. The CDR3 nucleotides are TGTGCCAGCAGTTACTCGATTTCAGGGGGCGACTTCGGTGGGGCCAACGTCCTGACTTTC.